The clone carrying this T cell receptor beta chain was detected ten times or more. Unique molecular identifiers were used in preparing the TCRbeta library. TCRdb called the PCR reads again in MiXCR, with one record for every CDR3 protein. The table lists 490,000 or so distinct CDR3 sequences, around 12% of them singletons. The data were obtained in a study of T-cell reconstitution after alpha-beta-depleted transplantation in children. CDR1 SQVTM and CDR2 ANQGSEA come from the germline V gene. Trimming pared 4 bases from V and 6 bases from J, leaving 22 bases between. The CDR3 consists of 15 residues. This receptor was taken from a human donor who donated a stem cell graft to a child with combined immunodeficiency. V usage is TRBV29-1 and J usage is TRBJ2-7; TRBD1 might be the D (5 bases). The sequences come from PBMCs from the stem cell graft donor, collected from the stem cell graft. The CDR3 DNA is TGCAGCGTTGTGCCCCTGGGGCAGGGCTGGGGCGAGCAGTACTTC. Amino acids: CSVVPLGQGWGEQYF.